The 24 T cell receptor beta chains reported below all come from one sample, sequenced in a study of T cells in Graves' hyperthyroidism and ophthalmopathy. There were TCR beta CDR3 regions amplified from RNA transcripts. The primer set for the first-round RT-PCR of the TCR CDR3 was HTBI. TCRdb reprocessed the multiplex PCR reads with MiXCR, giving one entry per CDR3 protein. The sample includes a few hundred thousand distinct CDR3 sequences, 17% seen only once; the top ten take under 20%. Sequencing used blood. The receptors derive from a woman aged 18-30 years with Graves' ophthalmopathy.

This clonotype was seen more than once but under ten times. The chain uses TRBV6-2 or TRBV6-3 and TRBJ2-5, with TRBD2 as a possible D gene (5 bases). V lost 7 bases, J lost 4 bases, and 16 bases lay in between. The length of the CDR3 is 14 residues. Germline assignment: CDR1 MNHEY and CDR2 SVGEGT. For the CDR3, the DNA is TGTGCCAGCACCAACGTGGGAGACATAGAGACCCAGTACTTC. Amino acids: CASTNVGDIETQYF.

This clonotype was seen only a few times. This chain joins TRBV19 and TRBJ1-5; TRBD1 matches at 8 bases. With 6 bases clipped from V and 2 bases from J, the junction kept 9 bases outside the gene matches. Germline CDR1 and CDR2: LNHDA and SQIVND (reference sequence). The CDR3 length is 16 residues. The CDR3 is CASRRTRGQGNQPQHF. CDR3 DNA sequence: TGTGCCAGTAGGCGGACCAGGGGGCAGGGCAATCAGCCCCAGCATTTT.

The DNA for the CDR3 is TGTGCCAGCAGCCCTCCTACAGCCCCTAGCACAGATACGCAGTATTTT. Translating it yields CASSPPTAPSTDTQYF. V and J are TRBV7-9 and TRBJ2-3; D is unclear. CDR3 length equals 16 residues. Germline values: CDR1 SEHNR, CDR2 FQNEAQ (reference sequence). The V end lost 5 bases, the J end lost 0 bases, and 15 bases lay between the germline ends. Complete variable domain (other parts from reference TRBV7-9 and TRBJ2-3): DTGVSQNPRHKITKRGQNVTFRCDPISEHNRLYWYRQTLGQGPEFLTYFQNEAQLEKSRLLSDRFSAERPKGSFSTLEIQRTEQGDSAMYLCASSPPTAPSTDTQYFGPGTRLTVL.

The rearrangement uses TRBV20-1 and TRBJ2-6; D is undetermined. The CDR3 runs 12 residues. Trimming removed 5 bases from V and 1 base from J, with 3 bases in between. Germline-derived CDR1 and CDR2 are DFQATT and SNEGSKA (reference sequence). The CDR3 nucleotides read TGCAGTGCTGAGTCTGGGGCCAACGTCCTGACTTTC. Its translation: CSAESGANVLTF.

This sequence joins TRBV9 and TRBJ2-5, with 7 bases aligning to TRBD1. With 0 bases clipped from V and 3 bases from J, the junction kept 5 bases outside the gene matches. Germline loops: CDR1 SGDLS, CDR2 YYNGEE. The CDR3 spans 15 residues. CDR3 nucleotide sequence: TGTGCCAGCAGCGTAGCCGACAGGGTAGAAGAGACCCAGTACTTC. Translating it yields CASSVADRVEETQYF.

This clonotype was seen repeatedly, ten times or more. This chain uses TRBV30 with TRBJ2-2; D may be TRBD2 (5 bases). V was pared by 3 bases and J by 4 bases, with 15 bases between. Germline values: CDR1 GTSNPN, CDR2 SVGIG (reference sequence). The CDR3 totals 15 residues. The CDR3 DNA reads as TGTGCCTGGAGAGTACGGGGTTCGGGCACCGGGGAGCTGTTTTTT. The encoded protein is CAWRVRGSGTGELFF.

J is TRBJ2-2 and V is TRBV6-2 or TRBV6-3; TRBD1 matches 8 bases. The ends lost 6 bases at V and 1 base at J; junction bases unmatched: 4. Germline CDR1 MNHEY, CDR2 SVGEGT. This CDR3 is built from 15 residues. CDR3 loop: CASSNGQGNTGELFF. In DNA form, the CDR3 reads TGTGCCAGCAGCAACGGACAGGGGAACACCGGGGAGCTGTTTTTT.

There are many counts of this clonotype. V is TRBV5-1 and J is TRBJ2-7; 8 nucleotides align to TRBD1. CDR3 length: 15 amino acids. The germline V gene encodes CDR1 SGHRS and CDR2 YFSETQ. The junction had 13 bases not matched to a gene; V was cut back by 4 bases and J by 7 bases. The CDR3 loop is CASSPSVQGAREQYF. The CDR3 DNA follows: TGCGCCAGCAGCCCCTCCGTTCAGGGGGCGCGGGAGCAGTACTTC.

This clonotype was seen a handful of times. The J gene is TRBJ2-7, the V gene TRBV7-2, with D possibly matching TRBD2 (5 bases). V was pared by 5 bases and J by 5 bases, with 13 bases between. The CDR3 is made up of 13 amino acids. Germline V gene data show CDR1 as SGHTA and CDR2 as FQGNSA. The CDR3 region has the DNA TGTGCCAGCAGCACCCGGGTCGGGAACGAGCAGTACTTC. Translated: CASSTRVGNEQYF.

At least ten counts were recorded for this clonotype. The chain carries TRBV27 and TRBJ2-7; 7 bases fit TRBD1. CDR3 size: 14 residues. Germline CDR1 is MNHEY and CDR2 is SMNVEV (reference sequence). Trimming cost V 1 base and J 6 bases; bases outside gene matches: 6. Written as DNA, the CDR3 is TGTGCCAGCAGTTTATATAGGGGGCACAGCGAGCAGTACTTC. This gives the protein CASSLYRGHSEQYF.

The chain carries TRBV9 and TRBJ1-1; D might be TRBD1 (5 bases). CDR1 and CDR2 from the germline V gene are SGDLS and YYNGEE. V was shortened by 0 bases and J by 4 bases, with 19 bases between the two germline ends. This CDR3 has 17 amino acids. CDR3 region: CASSVVGDQGLSTEAFF. CDR3 in DNA: TGTGCCAGCAGCGTAGTAGGGGACCAGGGTTTGAGCACTGAAGCTTTCTTT.

This clonotype was recorded many times. This chain uses TRBV20-1 with TRBJ1-2; D possibly corresponds to TRBD1 (5 bases). V was cut by 6 bases and J by 2 bases, with 10 bases left in between. The CDR3 runs to 12 residues. Per germline, CDR1 DFQATT and CDR2 SNEGSKA (reference sequence). DNA for the CDR3: TGCAGTGCCATTTCAGGGAACTATGGCTACACCTTC. Translating gives CSAISGNYGYTF.

This clonotype occurred many times. The rearrangement links TRBV11-2 to TRBJ1-1; D remains unclear. CDR1 and CDR2 (germline): SGHAT, FQNNGV. The CDR3 has 16 amino acids. V lost 1 base and J 0 bases, leaving 12 bases between the germline ends. The CDR3 bases are TGTGCCAGCAGCTTAGGTGGCGGTCGGGTGAACACTGAAGCTTTCTTT. Its translation is CASSLGGGRVNTEAFF. Drawing the rest from reference TRBV11-2 and TRBJ1-1, the complete variable domain is EAGVAQSPRYKIIEKRQSVAFWCNPISGHATLYWYQQILGQGPKLLIQFQNNGVVDDSQLPKDRFSAERLKGVDSTLKIQPAKLEDSAVYLCASSLGGGRVNTEAFFGQGTRLTVV.

There are many counts of this clonotype. The chain recombines TRBV13 with TRBJ1-5; D possibly corresponds to TRBD1 (6 bases). The CDR3 has 16 amino acids. The germline CDR1 and CDR2 sequences are PRHDT and FYEKMQ (reference sequence). Trimming took 5 bases from V and 0 from J, leaving 14 bases between them. This CDR3 reads CASSLRGGNSNQPQHF. The CDR3, as DNA: TGTGCCAGCAGCCTTCGAGGGGGAAATAGCAATCAGCCCCAGCATTTT. The variable domain in full, with the rest retrieved from reference TRBV13 and TRBJ1-5, is AAGVIQSPRHLIKEKRETATLKCYPIPRHDTVYWYQQGPGQDPQFLISFYEKMQSDKGSIPDRFSAQQFSDYHSELNMSSLELGDSALYFCASSLRGGNSNQPQHFGDGTRLSIL.

This clonotype was found many times. The chain carries TRBV12-3 or TRBV12-4 and TRBJ2-7; D assignment may be TRBD1 or TRBD2 (7 bases each). Trimming stripped 6 bases from V and 2 bases from J, with 17 bases between. The CDR3 is 15 amino acids. The CDR3: CASRHRQGGTYEQYF. The DNA of the CDR3 is TGTGCCAGCAGGCACCGACAGGGAGGGACCTACGAGCAGTACTTC.

This clonotype was seen repeatedly, ten times or more. The chain is built from TRBV11-3 and TRBJ1-1; 7 bases agree with TRBD1. V was pared by 4 bases and J by 3 bases, with 5 bases of the junction left unmatched. The CDR3 has 14 residues. CDR1 is SGHNT, CDR2 YENEEA, per germline. For the CDR3, the DNA is TGTGCCAGCAGCTCGGGGGACAGAGACACTGAAGCTTTCTTT. As protein: CASSSGDRDTEAFF.

The table lists this clonotype with many counts. This chain uses TRBV30 with TRBJ2-5; possibly TRBD2 for D (5 bases). V lost 4 bases and J lost 8, with 14 bases in between. CDR3 length equals 12 residues. Germline V gene sequence: CDR1 GTSNPN, CDR2 SVGIG (reference sequence). The CDR3 loop is CAWIGLMGTQYF. The CDR3 bases are TGTGCCTGGATCGGACTCATGGGAACCCAGTACTTC.

Only a few counts were recorded for this clonotype. At one boundary the junction diverges from the germline segment, which might be a read error. The chain uses TRBV5-1 and TRBJ2-5; TRBD1 matches 7 bases. CDR1 and CDR2 from the germline V gene are SGHRS and YFSETQ. CDR3 size: 16 residues. The DNA for the CDR3 is TGTGCCAGCAGCTTATTCCCCATGGGACAGCAAGAGACCCAGTACTTC. Translation gives CASSLFPMGQQETQYF.

This clonotype has only a few counts. This rearrangement joins TRBV9 to TRBJ2-2; 12 positions match TRBD1. CDR1 is SGDLS, CDR2 YYNGEE, per germline. The J segment lost 7 bases and the V segment lost 0 bases, leaving 4 bases of the junction unmatched. This CDR3 is built from 16 residues. The CDR3 protein is CASSVDGTGGIGELFF. Here the CDR3 DNA reads TGTGCCAGCAGCGTAGACGGGACAGGGGGCATCGGGGAGCTGTTTTTT. Together with reference TRBV9 and TRBJ2-2, the CDR3 gives the full variable domain: DSGVTQTPKHLITATGQRVTLRCSPRSGDLSVYWYQQSLDQGLQFLIQYYNGEERAKGNILERFSAQQFPDLHSELNLSSLELGDSALYFCASSVDGTGGIGELFFGEGSRLTVL.

This clonotype has a count of ten or more. This sequence joins TRBV7-9 and TRBJ1-1; D unclear. The CDR3 totals 16 residues. Germline V gives CDR1 SEHNR, CDR2 FQNEAQ (reference sequence). V shed 0 bases and J shed 0 bases, with 11 bases lying between them. CDR3 amino acids: CASSLAIGSMNTEAFF. Here the CDR3 DNA reads TGTGCCAGCAGCTTAGCGATAGGGTCCATGAACACTGAAGCTTTCTTT.

V gene TRBV2 combines with J gene TRBJ2-7, with D perhaps matching TRBD1 or TRBD2 (5 bases each). V lost 5 bases, J lost 2 bases, and 13 bases lay in between. CDR3 length equals 14 residues. The germline V gene has CDR1 SNHLY and CDR2 FYNNEI. In DNA, the CDR3 is TGTGCCAGCAGTACCGGGGCAGGAACCTACGAGCAGTACTTC. This gives the protein CASSTGAGTYEQYF.

Many counts were recorded for this clonotype. The chain recombines TRBV6-5 with TRBJ2-5; D unclear. Germline V CDR1 and CDR2: MNHEY, SVGAGI. Trimming cost V 0 bases and J 5 bases, with 10 bases left between them. The CDR3 has 14 amino acids. Here the CDR3 DNA reads TGTGCCAGCAGTTACTCTTCTGGTTCTGAGACCCAGTACTTC. Amino acid sequence: CASSYSSGSETQYF.

This clonotype was counted ten times or more. The rearrangement joins TRBV28 to TRBJ1-1; tentative D call: TRBD1 (5 bases). The V gene lost 5 bases and the J gene lost 0 bases, with 10 bases spanning the gap. CDR1 MDHEN and CDR2 SYDVKM come from the germline V gene. The CDR3 consists of 14 residues. The CDR3 here is CASSMTAMNTEAFF. The CDR3 bases are TGTGCCAGCAGTATGACAGCTATGAACACTGAAGCTTTCTTT.

The table lists this clonotype with many counts. This sequence joins TRBV19 and TRBJ2-1, with TRBD2 as a possible D gene (5 bases). The V end lost 3 bases, the J end lost 5 bases, and 11 bases lay between the germline ends. From germline, CDR1 is LNHDA and CDR2 SQIVND (reference sequence). The CDR3 loop spans 14 amino acids. The CDR3 spells CASSIRTSNNEQFF. The CDR3, as DNA: TGTGCCAGTAGTATCCGGACTTCGAACAATGAGCAGTTCTTC.